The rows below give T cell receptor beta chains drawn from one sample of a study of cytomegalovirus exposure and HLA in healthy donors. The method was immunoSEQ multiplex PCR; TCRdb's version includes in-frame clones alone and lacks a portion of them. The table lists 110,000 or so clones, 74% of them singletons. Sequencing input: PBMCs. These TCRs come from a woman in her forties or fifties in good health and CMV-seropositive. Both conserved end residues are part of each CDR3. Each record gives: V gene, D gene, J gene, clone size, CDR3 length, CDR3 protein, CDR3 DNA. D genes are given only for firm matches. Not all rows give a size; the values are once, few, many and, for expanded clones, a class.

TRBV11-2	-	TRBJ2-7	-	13	CASSLGQGLQQYF	TGTGCCAGCAGCTTAGGCCAGGGACTCCAGCAGTACTTC
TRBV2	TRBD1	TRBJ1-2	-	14	CANRDRGRSYGYTF	TGTGCCAACCGGGACAGGGGGCGAAGCTATGGCTACACCTTC
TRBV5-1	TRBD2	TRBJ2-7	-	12	CASSWGGDEQYF	TGCGCCAGCAGCTGGGGGGGGGACGAGCAGTACTTC
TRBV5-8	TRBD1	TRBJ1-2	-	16	CASSLGDRALVNGYTF	TGTGCCAGCAGCTTGGGGGACAGGGCCCTTGTGAATGGCTACACCTTC
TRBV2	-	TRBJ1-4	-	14	CASSETHSGEKLFF	TGTGCCAGCAGTGAAACCCATAGCGGTGAAAAACTGTTTTTT
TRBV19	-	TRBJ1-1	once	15	CASSMTVTMNTEAFF	TGTGCCAGTAGTATGACAGTCACCATGAACACTGAAGCTTTCTTT
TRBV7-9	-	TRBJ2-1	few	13	CASSLQERNEQFF	TGTGCCAGCAGCTTACAAGAGCGCAATGAGCAGTTCTTC
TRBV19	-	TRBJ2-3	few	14	CASATGVGTDTQYF	TGTGCCAGTGCCACCGGGGTAGGTACAGATACGCAGTATTTT
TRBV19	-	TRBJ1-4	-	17	CASRSPVRQEPNEKLFF	TGTGCCAGTAGGAGCCCCGTCCGGCAGGAACCTAATGAAAAACTGTTTTTT
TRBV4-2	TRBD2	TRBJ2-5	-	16	CASSQGSGIRLETQYF	TGTGCCAGCAGCCAAGGTAGCGGGATACGATTAGAGACCCAGTACTTC
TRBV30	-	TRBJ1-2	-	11	CAWTSNYGYTF	TGTGCCTGGACCAGTAACTATGGCTACACCTTC
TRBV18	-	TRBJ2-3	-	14	CASSPPQYTDTQYF	TGTGCCAGCTCACCACCACAGTACACAGATACGCAGTATTTT